This T cell receptor beta chain derives from a study of cytomegalovirus exposure and HLA in healthy donors (dated by TCRdb to 2017 to 2019). In the study overall: According to an earlier analysis of several hundred of the donors, about 179 million T cells yielded 95 million to 140 million unique TCR beta sequences and 276 Gb of sequence data. An early release that covered roughly 600 HLA-typed donors contained about 290 gigabases of sequencing data and roughly 84 million unique TCR sequences. Among the roughly 430 genotyped donors, around 81% belonged to the genetic ancestry cluster associated with self-reported Caucasian donors. The study was designed to test whether signatures of past pathogen exposure could be identified by cataloging public T cell receptors. Using immunosequencing, the study profiled T cell repertoires from 666 subjects and related those repertoires to cytomegalovirus serostatus. Besides the first cohort of approximately 670 subjects, a separate validation cohort made up of 90 to 150 different subjects was used. The study combined high-throughput TCR immunosequencing, statistical association of individual TCRs with disease status, and machine learning to predict cytomegalovirus infection status. A later analysis re-analyzed previously published TCR beta repertoires from several hundred donors and added high-resolution HLA genotyping to study TCR occurrence patterns. Rather than drawing on any new phenotypic data, the later analysis identified candidate immune exposures from TCR beta sequences and the way those sequences occurred across donors. An earlier analysis of around 580 of the donors used high-throughput TCR beta sequencing to judge whether each TCR beta V gene segment behaved as functional or pseudogenic. Donor age, sex, ethnicity and CMV serostatus were collected together with the repertoire data. A later genetic analysis took genome-wide SNP genotypes for about three fifths of the 666 donors and used that subset as a discovery cohort. All discovery cohort repertoires had been generated using a single sequencing platform. HLA typing included class I and class II loci at four-digit resolution. The number of donors typed differed by locus, with about 620-630 for A, B, C, DRB1 and DQB1, roughly 520 for DQA1, approximately 580 for DPA1, and roughly 450 for DPB1. Because of strong linkage in the cohort, roughly five DR-DQ haplotypes were treated as single units for association and clustering. Across some 400 genotyped donors of the cohort, an average of about 240,000 unique TCR beta nucleotide sequences per donor were sequenced, and about a sixth of those sequences were non-productive. Overall results and qualifications from the work: The sequencing pipeline was judged likely to have produced a cluster of highly shared sequence variants as a technical artifact. In vitro tests confirmed that a few of the cytomegalovirus-associated TCR beta chains recognize cytomegalovirus antigens. Correlated functional status among segregating V segments might reflect linkage disequilibrium, but an unknown experimental factor could not be ruled out. The study gave a list of more than 150 TCR beta chains associated with cytomegalovirus. Because counts were too low, about 15 rarely observed V segments, including chromosome 9 orphons, were left out of the earlier analysis of some 640 of the donors. This cohort had only TCR beta chains sequenced, and the lack of alpha or paired-chain data limited which features could be detected. According to the authors, the approach could potentially be generalized to other disease states and immunological phenotypes. HLA typing was unavailable for some donors at each locus, so association tests used only the typed subset. Broadly in line with IMGT annotations, most TCR beta V segments showed up in productive rearrangements about 90% or about 30% of the time in an earlier analysis of several hundred of the donors. A further reported finding was that TCR beta sequences accurately predicted the HLA-A and HLA-B alleles for most subjects in the first cohort. In both the original and validation cohorts, the classifier was reported to diagnose cytomegalovirus status with high specificity and sensitivity. A later analysis found that HLA-associated TCR beta chains were more clonally expanded and had lower generation probabilities than equally common non-associated chains. In a later analysis, most CMV-associated TCR beta chains were found to appear HLA-restricted, with HLA associations seemingly driven largely by CMV exposure. An association between a missense DCLRE1C variant and V-gene and J-gene trimming of TCR beta chains was found in a later genetic analysis and replicated in an independent cohort. Several of the top co-occurrence clusters appeared to be linked to parvovirus B19, influenza, CMV and Epstein-Barr virus, according to a later analysis. Specific HLA alleles were associated with 18,000 or so TCR beta sequences at a false discovery rate of 0.05 in a later analysis. CMV serostatus was the only immune exposure information available for the cohort. Presence/absence analyses assumed roughly uniform sequencing depth across donors, an assumption that may not hold. In a later analysis, TCR association rates were found to vary across HLA loci, with the most associated TCRs seen for DRB1 alleles and the fewest for HLA-C alleles. Some IMGT-functional V segments, including TRBV6-2 and TRBV6-3, could not be told apart with the 87-base-pair reads, so those segments were excluded. In a later genetic analysis, fewer N-insertions in productive TCRs were reported among donors in an Asian-associated ancestry cluster than the approximately 630-donor mean. Assigning TCR associations to individual alleles was difficult when HLA alleles, especially DR and DQ, strongly co-occurred. Most TCR sequences were observed very rarely across donors, whereas some public TCRs were present in many individuals.

The library was built by means of the immunoSEQ multiplex PCR assay. For the multiplex PCR, a mixture combining 60 forward primers for TCR Vbeta segments and 13 reverse primers for TCR Jbeta segments was used. A multiplex PCR assay on genomic DNA amplified the CDR3 region of rearranged TCR beta genes. Amplified TCR beta libraries were sequenced as 87-base-pair reads on the Illumina HiSeq System. The authors' analysis ran thus. Across the 600 to 700 repertoires, a later analysis counted some 81 million unique TCR beta chains, 9.5 million to 13 million of which were shared by at least two donors. Raw reads were error-corrected and collapsed into unique sequences with a nearest-neighbor algorithm that merged closely related sequences to remove PCR and sequencing errors. Alignment of CDR3 sequences to IMGT reference sequences was used to assign V, D and J gene segments. Each retained sequence needed at least a six-nucleotide match to both a V gene segment and a J gene segment. Rearrangements were called productive when the CDR3 lacked stop codons and stayed in frame with V and J; all others were non-productive. Following IMGT convention, CDR3 was defined as the stretch from the second conserved V-encoded cysteine up to the conserved J-encoded phenylalanine. The earlier analysis of about 500 of the donors excluded sequences that lacked an unambiguous match to a single V gene segment. An earlier analysis of 587 of the donors classified V segments as functional when productive rearrangements were above 56.7% and as segregating when the standard deviation between donors was above 5%. A statistical classification framework was developed to diagnose cytomegalovirus status using the catalog of TCR beta chain sequences. In a later analysis, TCR nucleotide sequences were compared against IMGT/GENE-DB human TR gene sequences so that V and J genes could be assigned. Using the TCRdist pipeline, a later analysis assigned CDR3 sequences along with most-parsimonious VDJ recombination scenarios. In a later analysis, each TCR beta chain was defined by its CDR3 amino acid sequence together with its V-gene family, and reads without a unique V-gene family were excluded. As a way to deal with suspected cross-contamination and a sequencing artifact, a later analysis dropped 450 to 600 nucleotide sequences that were highly shared and had low generation probability. A later analysis calculated a clonal expansion index for each public chain from normalized within-repertoire ranks of inferred template counts. A later analysis computed generation probabilities with a VDJ recombination model fitted to out-of-frame rearrangements, and checked the results against IGoR. A later analysis scored TCR-TCR, TCR-HLA and TCR-CMV co-occurrence with hypergeometric tests, applying a repertoire-size bias correction to TCR pairs. In a later analysis, false discovery rates were estimated by permuting HLA or CMV assignments 20 times. In a later analysis, co-occurring TCRs were grouped using DBSCAN, with TCRdist sequence similarity added in when clustering inside HLA-allele-positive subsets. For co-occurrence clustering, repertoires with fewer than 30,000 or more than 120,000 public chains were excluded, along with several repertoires with anomalous nucleotide sharing. Here the immuneACCESS table is served through TCRdb, limited to in-frame sequences with V and J called. Missing clones are a known gap in these copies; in checked studies unresolved V genes cover under half, and the rest lacks a known reason. V and J calls plus clone size are reproduced from that table; the DNA served to infer D and trimming. Counted in this sample were 170,000 or so clones; over 70% of them appeared once. About 2.2% of the sample rests with the top ten.

The cohort consisted of approximately 670 healthy bone marrow donors. Cohort members were all nominally healthy when sampled, although unrecorded immune exposures were likely present. The donor was CMV seronegative and was included in the group of a few hundred seronegative cohort members. Every donor gave a peripheral blood sample, and the peripheral blood mononuclear cells from that sample were used for TCR beta sequencing. The Qiagen DNeasy Blood Extraction Kit was used to extract genomic DNA from the blood cell samples. Note on this clone: Its recognized antigen is unknown. No quality values exist for individual bases; no much larger clone is one base distant.

V ends up 4 bases short and J 4 bases short, with an unmatched junction base count of 3. Including cysteine and phenylalanine, the CDR3 has 13 amino acids. This entry keeps only the CDR3 DNA: 39 bases, framed from base 1. From the germline V gene (reference sequence), CDR1 is PRHDT and CDR2 is FYEKMQ. The sequencing input was PBMCs. The sequence derives from a woman aged 25 to 39 in good health and CMV-seronegative. The chain was built from TRBV13 and TRBJ2-5, and 7 bases in between align with TRBD1. The CDR3 protein is CASSSRQGETQYF. The nucleotide sequence reads TGTGCCAGCAGCTCCCGACAGGGAGAGACCCAGTACTTC.